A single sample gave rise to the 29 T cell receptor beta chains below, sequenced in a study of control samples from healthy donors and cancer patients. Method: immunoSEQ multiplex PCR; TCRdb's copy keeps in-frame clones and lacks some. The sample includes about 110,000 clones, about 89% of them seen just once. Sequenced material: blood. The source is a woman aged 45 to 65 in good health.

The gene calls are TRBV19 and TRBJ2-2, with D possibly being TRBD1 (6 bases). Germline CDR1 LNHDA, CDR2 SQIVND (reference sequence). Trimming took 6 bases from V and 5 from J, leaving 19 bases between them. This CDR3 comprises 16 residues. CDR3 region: CASSSSRGWRTGELFF. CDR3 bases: TGTGCCAGTAGCTCATCGAGGGGGTGGAGAACCGGGGAGCTGTTTTTT.

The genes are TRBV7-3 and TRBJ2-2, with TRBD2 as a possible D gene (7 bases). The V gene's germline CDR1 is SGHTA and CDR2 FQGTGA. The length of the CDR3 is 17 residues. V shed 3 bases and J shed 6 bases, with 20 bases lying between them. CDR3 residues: CASSLGGGGSTPGELFF. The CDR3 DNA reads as TGTGCCAGCAGCTTGGGAGGGGGGGGATCAACCCCCGGGGAGCTGTTTTTT.

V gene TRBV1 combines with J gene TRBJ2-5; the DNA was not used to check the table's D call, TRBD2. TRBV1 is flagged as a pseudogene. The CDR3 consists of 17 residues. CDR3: CTSSRPRLAGGPETQYF. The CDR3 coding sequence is TGCACCAGCAGCCGGCCGAGACTAGCGGGAGGGCCGGAGACCCAGTACTTC.

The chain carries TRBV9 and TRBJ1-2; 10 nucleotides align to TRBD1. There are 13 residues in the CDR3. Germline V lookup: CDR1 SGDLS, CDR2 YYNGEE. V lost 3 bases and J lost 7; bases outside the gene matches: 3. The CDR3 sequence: CASSDGTGAGYTF. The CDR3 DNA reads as TGTGCCAGCAGCGATGGGACAGGGGCTGGCTACACCTTC.

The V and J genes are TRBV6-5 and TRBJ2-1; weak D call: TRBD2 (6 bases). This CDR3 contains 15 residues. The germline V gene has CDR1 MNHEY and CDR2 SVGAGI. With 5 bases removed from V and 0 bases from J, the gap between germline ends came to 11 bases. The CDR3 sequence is CASSLRGSSYNEQFF. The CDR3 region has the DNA TGTGCCAGCAGTCTCCGGGGGAGCTCCTACAATGAGCAGTTCTTC.

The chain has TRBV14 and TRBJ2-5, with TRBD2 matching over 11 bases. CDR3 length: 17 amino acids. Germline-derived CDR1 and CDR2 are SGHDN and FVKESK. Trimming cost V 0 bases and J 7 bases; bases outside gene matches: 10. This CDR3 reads CASSQDPLLAGGGTQYF. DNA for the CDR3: TGTGCCAGCAGCCAAGATCCACTGCTAGCGGGAGGAGGGACCCAGTACTTC.

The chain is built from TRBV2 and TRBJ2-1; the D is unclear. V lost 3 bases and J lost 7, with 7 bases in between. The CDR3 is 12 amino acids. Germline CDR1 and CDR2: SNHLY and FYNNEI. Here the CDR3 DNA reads TGTGCCAGCAGTGAGGTGGGGAATGAGCAGTTCTTC. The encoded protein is CASSEVGNEQFF. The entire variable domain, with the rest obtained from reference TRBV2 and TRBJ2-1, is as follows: EPEVTQTPSHQVTQMGQEVILRCVPISNHLYFYWYRQILGQKVEFLVSFYNNEISEKSEIFDDQFSVERPDGSNFTLKIRSTKLEDSAMYFCASSEVGNEQFFGPGTRLTVL.

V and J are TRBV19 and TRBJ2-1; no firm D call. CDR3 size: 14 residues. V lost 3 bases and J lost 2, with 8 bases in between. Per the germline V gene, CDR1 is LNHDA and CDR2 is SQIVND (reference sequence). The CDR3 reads CASSIAVAYNEQFF. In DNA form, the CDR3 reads TGTGCCAGTAGTATCGCGGTTGCCTACAATGAGCAGTTCTTC.

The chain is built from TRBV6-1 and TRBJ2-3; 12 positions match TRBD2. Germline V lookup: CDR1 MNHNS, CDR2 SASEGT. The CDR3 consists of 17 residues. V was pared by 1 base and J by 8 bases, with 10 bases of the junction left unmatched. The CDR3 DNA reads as TGTGCCAGCAGTGAAGTACCTAGCGGGAGGGCGGGGGGTACGCAGTATTTT. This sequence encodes CASSEVPSGRAGGTQYF.

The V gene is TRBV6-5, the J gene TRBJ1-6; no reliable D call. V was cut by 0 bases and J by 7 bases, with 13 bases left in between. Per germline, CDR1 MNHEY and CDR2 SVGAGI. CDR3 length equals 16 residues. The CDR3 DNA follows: TGTGCCAGCAGTTACTCACAGTTATATGGGAATTCACCCCTCCACTTT. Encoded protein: CASSYSQLYGNSPLHF.

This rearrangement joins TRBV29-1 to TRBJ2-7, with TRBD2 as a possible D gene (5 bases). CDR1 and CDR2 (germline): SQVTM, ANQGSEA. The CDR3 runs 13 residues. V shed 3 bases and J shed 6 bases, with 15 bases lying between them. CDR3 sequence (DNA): TGCAGCGTTGAGACCGCCGAGGGCCTCGAGCAGTACGTC. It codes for CSVETAEGLEQYV.

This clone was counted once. Written as DNA, the CDR3 is TGCGCCAGCAGCCAAGATTTCGGCAACACCGGGGAGCTGTTTTTT. Its protein is CASSQDFGNTGELFF. V is TRBV4-3 and J is TRBJ2-2; D gene uncertain. In germline, CDR1 is LGHNA, CDR2 YSLEER. V was clipped by 0 bases and J by 2 bases, with 7 bases between them. The CDR3 runs 15 residues.

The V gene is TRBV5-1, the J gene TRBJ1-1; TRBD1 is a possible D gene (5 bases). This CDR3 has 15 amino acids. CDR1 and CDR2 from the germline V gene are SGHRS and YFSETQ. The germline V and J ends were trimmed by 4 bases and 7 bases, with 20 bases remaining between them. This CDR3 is CASSPHAGRSYEAFF. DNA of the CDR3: TGCGCCAGCAGCCCACACGCGGGACGGAGCTATGAAGCTTTCTTT.

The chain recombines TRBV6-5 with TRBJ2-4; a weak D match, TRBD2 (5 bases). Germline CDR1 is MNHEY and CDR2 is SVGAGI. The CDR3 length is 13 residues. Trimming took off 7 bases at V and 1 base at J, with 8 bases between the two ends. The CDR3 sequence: CASTSGAKNIQYF. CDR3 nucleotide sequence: TGTGCCAGCACTTCGGGGGCCAAAAACATTCAGTACTTC.

CDR3 sequence: CASSYPGQPVISNQPQHF. The CDR3 nucleotides are TGTGCCAGCAGTTACCCCGGACAGCCTGTTATCAGCAATCAGCCCCAGCATTTT. The chain combines TRBV6-2 or TRBV6-3 with TRBJ1-5; D might be TRBD1 (6 bases). Germline V CDR1 and CDR2: MNHEY, SVGEGT. Trimming took off 2 bases at V and 1 base at J, with 18 bases between the two ends. The CDR3 runs 18 residues.

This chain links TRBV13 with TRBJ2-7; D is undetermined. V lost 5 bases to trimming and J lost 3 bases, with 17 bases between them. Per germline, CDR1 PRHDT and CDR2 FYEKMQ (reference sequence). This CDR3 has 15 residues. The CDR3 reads CASSRQLGLVYEQYF. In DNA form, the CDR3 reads TGTGCCAGCAGCCGGCAGTTAGGGCTTGTCTACGAGCAGTACTTC.

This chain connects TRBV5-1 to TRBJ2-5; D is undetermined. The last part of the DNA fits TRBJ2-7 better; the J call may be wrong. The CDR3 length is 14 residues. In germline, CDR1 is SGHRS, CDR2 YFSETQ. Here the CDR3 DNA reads TGCGCCAGCAGCTTGTTAGCCAGAGACTACGAGCAGTACTTC. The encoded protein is CASSLLARDYEQYF.

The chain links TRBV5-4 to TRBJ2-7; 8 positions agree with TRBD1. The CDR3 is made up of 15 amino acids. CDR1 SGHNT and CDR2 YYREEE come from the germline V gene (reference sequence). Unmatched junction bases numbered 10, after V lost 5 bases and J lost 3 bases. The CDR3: CASSQGARDGYEQYF. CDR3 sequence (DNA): TGTGCCAGCAGTCAGGGGGCCAGGGATGGCTACGAGCAGTACTTC.

The CDR3 DNA reads as TGCAGCGGAGGTTCCCGGAACACTGAAGCTTTCTTT. It is translated as CSGGSRNTEAFF. V is TRBV29-1 and J is TRBJ1-1; D is undetermined. The CDR3 covers 12 residues. V lost 7 bases, J lost 1 base, and 10 bases lay in between. The germline V gene encodes CDR1 SQVTM and CDR2 ANQGSEA.

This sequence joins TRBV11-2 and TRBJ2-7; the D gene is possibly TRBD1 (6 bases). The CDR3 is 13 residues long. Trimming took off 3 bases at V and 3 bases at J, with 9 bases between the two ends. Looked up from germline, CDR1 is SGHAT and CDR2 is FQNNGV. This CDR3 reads CASSFEGVYEQYF. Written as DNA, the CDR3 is TGTGCCAGCAGCTTTGAGGGGGTCTACGAGCAGTACTTC.

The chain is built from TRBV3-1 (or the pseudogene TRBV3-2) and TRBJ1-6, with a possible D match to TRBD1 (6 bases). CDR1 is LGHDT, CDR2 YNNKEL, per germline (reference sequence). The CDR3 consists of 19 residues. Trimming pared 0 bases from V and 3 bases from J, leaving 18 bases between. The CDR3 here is CASSQEGQGTRGYNSPLHF. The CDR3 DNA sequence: TGTGCCAGCAGCCAAGAGGGTCAGGGTACCAGGGGCTATAATTCACCCCTCCACTTT.

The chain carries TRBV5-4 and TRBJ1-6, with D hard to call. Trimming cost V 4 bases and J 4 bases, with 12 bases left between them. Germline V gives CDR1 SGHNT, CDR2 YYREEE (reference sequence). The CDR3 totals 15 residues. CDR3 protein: CASSPSTVYNSPLHF. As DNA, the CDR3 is TGTGCCAGCAGCCCCTCGACGGTTTATAATTCACCCCTCCACTTT.

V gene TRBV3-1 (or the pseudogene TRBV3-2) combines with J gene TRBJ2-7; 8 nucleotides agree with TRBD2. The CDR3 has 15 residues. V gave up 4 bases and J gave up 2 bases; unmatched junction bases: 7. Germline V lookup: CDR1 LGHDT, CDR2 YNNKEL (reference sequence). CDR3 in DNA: TGTGCCAGCAGCCCCCGGGGGGGGTTCACCTACGAGCAGTACTTC. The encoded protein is CASSPRGGFTYEQYF.

In nucleotides, the CDR3 is TGTGCCAGCAGTCCCCGGACAGTAGCCACAGATACGCAGTATTTT. Its translation is CASSPRTVATDTQYF. This chain uses TRBV6-6 with TRBJ2-3, with D possibly matching TRBD1 (6 bases). Trimming removed 5 bases from V and 2 bases from J, with 14 bases in between. The germline V gene encodes CDR1 MNHNY and CDR2 SVGAGI (reference sequence). This CDR3 contains 15 residues.

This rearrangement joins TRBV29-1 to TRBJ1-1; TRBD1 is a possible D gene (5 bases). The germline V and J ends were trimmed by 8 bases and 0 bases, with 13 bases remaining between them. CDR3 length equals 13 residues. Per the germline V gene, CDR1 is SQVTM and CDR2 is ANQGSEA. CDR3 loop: CSFALTVNTEAFF. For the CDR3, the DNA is TGCAGCTTTGCCCTGACAGTGAACACTGAAGCTTTCTTT.

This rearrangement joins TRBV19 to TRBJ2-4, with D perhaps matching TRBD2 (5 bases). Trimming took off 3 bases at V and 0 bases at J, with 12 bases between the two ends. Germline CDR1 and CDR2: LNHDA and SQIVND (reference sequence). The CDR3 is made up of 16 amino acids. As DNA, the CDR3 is TGTGCCAGTAGTATGACGAGGGTTCGAGCCAAAAACATTCAGTACTTC. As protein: CASSMTRVRAKNIQYF. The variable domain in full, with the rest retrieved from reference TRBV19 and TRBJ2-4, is DGGITQSPKYLFRKEGQNVTLSCEQNLNHDAMYWYRQDPGQGLRLIYYSQIVNDFQKGDIAEGYSVSREKKESFPLTVTSAQKNPTAFYLCASSMTRVRAKNIQYFGAGTRLSVL.

The CDR3: CASSEKGEINEKLFF. As DNA, the CDR3 is TGCGCCAGCAGTGAGAAGGGGGAGATTAATGAAAAACTGTTTTTT. The chain recombines TRBV10-1 with TRBJ1-4; maybe TRBD1 (6 bases). The CDR3 length is 15 residues. The V gene's germline CDR1 is WNHNN and CDR2 SYGVQD (reference sequence). V lost 2 bases, J lost 4 bases, and 11 bases lay in between.

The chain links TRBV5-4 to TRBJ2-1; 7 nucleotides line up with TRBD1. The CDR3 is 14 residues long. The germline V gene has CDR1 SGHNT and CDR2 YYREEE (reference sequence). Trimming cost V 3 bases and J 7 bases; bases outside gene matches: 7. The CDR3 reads CASSSRDSRNEQFF. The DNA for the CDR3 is TGTGCCAGCAGCTCCCGGGACAGTAGAAATGAGCAGTTCTTC.

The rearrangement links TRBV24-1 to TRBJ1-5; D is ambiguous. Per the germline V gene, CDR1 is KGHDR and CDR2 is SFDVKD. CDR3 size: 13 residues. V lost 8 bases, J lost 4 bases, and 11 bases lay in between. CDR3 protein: CATTSRENQPQHF. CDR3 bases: TGTGCCACCACCAGTCGTGAGAATCAGCCCCAGCATTTT.